A selection of T cell receptor beta chains follows, all from one sample in a study of blood T cell repertoires in COVID-19. Data came from immunoSEQ multiplex PCR; TCRdb stores just in-frame clones and leaves some out. The repertoire has 200,000 to 300,000 clones, over 80% of them found once; the top ten carry around 3.5%. Material: peripheral blood. Source of these receptors: a woman between 35 and 50 years old with acute or convalescent COVID-19. Each CDR3 is given with its conserved first and last residue. The order of the fields is CDR3 protein, CDR3 DNA, clone size, J gene, D gene, V gene, CDR3 length. D genes are given only for firm matches. Clone size, where shown, is once, few, many, or a class for clones that have expanded.

CDR3aa: CASGPRLAGGPSSYNEQFF
CDR3nt: TGTGCTAGTGGTCCAAGACTAGCGGGGGGTCCAAGCTCCTACAATGAGCAGTTCTTC
abundance: -
j_gene: TRBJ2-1
d_gene: TRBD2
v_gene: TRBV12-5
len: 19

CDR3aa: CASSLVGQATNYGYTF
CDR3nt: TGCGCCAGCAGCTTGGTGGGACAGGCAACTAACTATGGCTACACCTTC
abundance: -
j_gene: TRBJ1-2
d_gene: TRBD1
v_gene: TRBV5-1
len: 16

CDR3aa: CATSGLAYGYTF
CDR3nt: TGTGCCACCTCGGGACTAGCCTATGGCTACACCTTC
abundance: -
j_gene: TRBJ1-2
d_gene: -
v_gene: TRBV6-5
len: 12

CDR3aa: CASSYRGRSDTEAFF
CDR3nt: TGTGCCAGCAGTTACCGGGGTCGCTCTGACACTGAAGCTTTCTTT
abundance: -
j_gene: TRBJ1-1
d_gene: -
v_gene: TRBV6-2/TRBV6-3
len: 15

CDR3aa: CASRNSNRAVEKLFF
CDR3nt: TGTGCCAGTAGAAACTCAAATCGAGCGGTAGAAAAACTGTTTTTT
abundance: -
j_gene: TRBJ1-4
d_gene: -
v_gene: TRBV19
len: 15

CDR3aa: CSVVNIPNTEAFF
CDR3nt: TGCAGCGTTGTTAATATCCCGAACACTGAAGCTTTCTTT
abundance: -
j_gene: TRBJ1-1
d_gene: -
v_gene: TRBV29-1
len: 13

CDR3aa: CASSHDRDQPQHF
CDR3nt: TGTGCCAGCAGCCACGACAGAGATCAGCCCCAGCATTTT
abundance: -
j_gene: TRBJ1-5
d_gene: -
v_gene: TRBV5-6
len: 13

CDR3aa: CASSLGGQGRHSPLHF
CDR3nt: TGTGCCAGCAGCTTAGGGGGACAGGGCCGACATTCACCCCTCCACTTT
abundance: -
j_gene: TRBJ1-6
d_gene: TRBD1
v_gene: TRBV7-8
len: 16

CDR3aa: CASTLAGGNQPQHF
CDR3nt: TGTGCCAGCACCCTCGCCGGGGGGAATCAGCCCCAGCATTTT
abundance: -
j_gene: TRBJ1-5
d_gene: -
v_gene: TRBV2
len: 14

CDR3aa: CASSFEDRGYTIYF
CDR3nt: TGTGCCAGCAGCTTTGAGGACAGGGGTTACACCATATATTTT
abundance: -
j_gene: TRBJ1-3
d_gene: TRBD1
v_gene: TRBV11-2
len: 14

CDR3aa: CASSPTGGGYGYTF
CDR3nt: TGTGCCAGCAGCCCGACAGGGGGAGGCTATGGCTACACCTTC
abundance: -
j_gene: TRBJ1-2
d_gene: TRBD1
v_gene: TRBV5-4
len: 14

CDR3aa: CSVAEGGSYGYTF
CDR3nt: TGCAGCGTTGCGGAAGGTGGGAGCTATGGCTACACCTTC
abundance: -
j_gene: TRBJ1-2
d_gene: -
v_gene: TRBV29-1
len: 13

CDR3aa: CASSQFGLAGGPGTDTQYF
CDR3nt: TGCGCCAGCAGCCAATTTGGACTAGCGGGGGGGCCGGGCACAGATACGCAGTATTTT
abundance: -
j_gene: TRBJ2-3
d_gene: TRBD2
v_gene: TRBV4-1
len: 19

CDR3aa: CASSLGHGTDTQYF
CDR3nt: TGTGCCAGCAGCCTCGGACATGGAACAGATACGCAGTATTTT
abundance: -
j_gene: TRBJ2-3
d_gene: -
v_gene: TRBV7-3
len: 14

CDR3aa: CASSFWLNTEAFF
CDR3nt: TGTGCCAGCAGCTTTTGGCTGAACACTGAAGCTTTCTTT
abundance: -
j_gene: TRBJ1-1
d_gene: -
v_gene: TRBV5-4
len: 13

CDR3aa: CATSDSDSLGPQHF
CDR3nt: TGTGCCACCAGTGATTCCGACAGCCTTGGGCCCCAGCATTTT
abundance: -
j_gene: TRBJ1-5
d_gene: -
v_gene: TRBV24-1
len: 14

CDR3aa: CASSYQGSYGYTF
CDR3nt: TGTGCCAGCAGTTATCAGGGTAGTTATGGCTACACCTTC
abundance: -
j_gene: TRBJ1-2
d_gene: -
v_gene: TRBV6-6
len: 13

CDR3aa: CASSSPTGRGHDNEQFF
CDR3nt: TGTGCCAGCAGCTCCCCGACTGGGCGGGGTCACGACAATGAGCAGTTCTTC
abundance: -
j_gene: TRBJ2-1
d_gene: -
v_gene: TRBV5-4
len: 17

CDR3aa: CAWSVQDSSSGANVLTF
CDR3nt: TGTGCCTGGAGTGTCCAGGACTCAAGCTCTGGGGCCAACGTCCTGACTTTC
abundance: -
j_gene: TRBJ2-6
d_gene: -
v_gene: TRBV30
len: 17

CDR3aa: CASSSGLADNEQFF
CDR3nt: TGTGCCAGCAGTTCGGGACTAGCCGACAATGAGCAGTTCTTC
abundance: -
j_gene: TRBJ2-1
d_gene: TRBD2
v_gene: TRBV6-5
len: 14

CDR3aa: CASSERSSYNEQFF
CDR3nt: TGCGCCAGCAGTGAACGGAGCTCCTACAATGAGCAGTTCTTC
abundance: once
j_gene: TRBJ2-1
d_gene: -
v_gene: TRBV10-2
len: 14

CDR3aa: CASSSLAGGEETQYF
CDR3nt: TGTGCCAGCAGTTCGTTAGCGGGGGGCGAAGAGACCCAGTACTTC
abundance: -
j_gene: TRBJ2-5
d_gene: TRBD2
v_gene: TRBV27
len: 15

CDR3aa: CASSLGQGENQPQHF
CDR3nt: TGCGCCAGCAGCTTGGGACAGGGGGAGAATCAGCCCCAGCATTTT
abundance: -
j_gene: TRBJ1-5
d_gene: TRBD1
v_gene: TRBV5-1
len: 15

CDR3aa: CASSSKYTRDRASEGGYTF
CDR3nt: TGCGCCAGCAGCTCGAAATACACCCGGGACAGGGCTTCTGAGGGTGGCTACACCTTC
abundance: once
j_gene: TRBJ1-2
d_gene: TRBD1
v_gene: TRBV5-1
len: 19

CDR3aa: CASREQGYSNQPQHF
CDR3nt: TGTGCCAGCAGAGAACAGGGGTATAGCAATCAGCCCCAGCATTTT
abundance: -
j_gene: TRBJ1-5
d_gene: TRBD1
v_gene: TRBV2
len: 15

CDR3aa: CAWSVITSNTEAFF
CDR3nt: TGTGCCTGGAGTGTCATAACCAGTAACACTGAAGCTTTCTTT
abundance: -
j_gene: TRBJ1-1
d_gene: -
v_gene: TRBV30
len: 14

CDR3aa: CASKTASSTDTQYF
CDR3nt: TGTGCCAGCAAGACAGCGTCCTCCACAGATACGCAGTATTTT
abundance: -
j_gene: TRBJ2-3
d_gene: -
v_gene: TRBV6-5
len: 14

CDR3aa: CASSVGLAAGETQYF
CDR3nt: TGTGCCAGCAGCGTAGGACTAGCGGCGGGAGAGACCCAGTACTTC
abundance: -
j_gene: TRBJ2-5
d_gene: TRBD2
v_gene: TRBV9
len: 15

CDR3aa: CASSPRYRRDTEAFF
CDR3nt: TGTGCCAGCAGCCCCCGATACAGGAGGGACACTGAAGCTTTCTTT
abundance: -
j_gene: TRBJ1-1
d_gene: -
v_gene: TRBV7-6
len: 15

CDR3aa: CASSQVDPGLGTDTQYF
CDR3nt: TGCGCCAGCAGCCAAGTAGATCCGGGACTAGGCACAGATACGCAGTATTTT
abundance: -
j_gene: TRBJ2-3
d_gene: TRBD2
v_gene: TRBV4-1
len: 17

CDR3aa: CASSQIVLSSYNEQFF
CDR3nt: TGTGCCAGCAGCCAAATCGTCCTAAGCTCCTACAATGAGCAGTTCTTC
abundance: once
j_gene: TRBJ2-1
d_gene: -
v_gene: TRBV3-1/TRBV3-2
len: 16

CDR3aa: CASSTTGFGETQYF
CDR3nt: TGTGCCAGCTCAACGACAGGGTTTGGAGAGACCCAGTACTTC
abundance: -
j_gene: TRBJ2-5
d_gene: TRBD1
v_gene: TRBV18
len: 14

CDR3aa: CASSLFPGNGYTF
CDR3nt: TGTGCCAGCAGTTTATTCCCAGGGAATGGCTACACCTTC
abundance: -
j_gene: TRBJ1-2
d_gene: -
v_gene: TRBV27
len: 13

CDR3aa: CASSQEGRADSGNTIYF
CDR3nt: TGCGCCAGCAGCCAAGAGGGCAGGGCGGACTCTGGAAACACCATATATTTT
abundance: -
j_gene: TRBJ1-3
d_gene: -
v_gene: TRBV4-1
len: 17

CDR3aa: CARSLTGRNTEAFF
CDR3nt: TGTGCCAGAAGCTTGACCGGTCGGAACACTGAAGCTTTCTTT
abundance: -
j_gene: TRBJ1-1
d_gene: -
v_gene: TRBV5-3
len: 14

CDR3aa: CASSLMGHSNTEAFF
CDR3nt: TGTGCCAGCAGCTTGATGGGGCATTCGAACACTGAAGCTTTCTTT
abundance: -
j_gene: TRBJ1-1
d_gene: -
v_gene: TRBV11-2
len: 15

CDR3aa: CASSWTSGGYNEQFF
CDR3nt: TGTGCCAGCTCCTGGACTAGCGGGGGGTACAATGAGCAGTTCTTC
abundance: -
j_gene: TRBJ2-1
d_gene: TRBD2
v_gene: TRBV27
len: 15

CDR3aa: CAIRRDRGYTGELFF
CDR3nt: TGTGCCATCAGAAGGGACAGGGGGTACACCGGGGAGCTGTTTTTT
abundance: once
j_gene: TRBJ2-2
d_gene: TRBD1
v_gene: TRBV10-3
len: 15

CDR3aa: CASRQVAGTVTEAFF
CDR3nt: TGTGCCAGCAGACAGGTGGCGGGAACGGTCACTGAAGCTTTCTTT
abundance: -
j_gene: TRBJ1-1
d_gene: -
v_gene: TRBV6-5
len: 15

CDR3aa: CSEQGNAEAFF
CDR3nt: TGCAGCGAACAGGGGAACGCTGAAGCTTTCTTT
abundance: -
j_gene: TRBJ1-1
d_gene: TRBD1
v_gene: TRBV29-1
len: 11

CDR3aa: CASSWTSGGLGEETQYF
CDR3nt: TGTGCCAGCAGTTGGACTAGCGGGGGCCTGGGGGAAGAGACCCAGTACTTC
abundance: once
j_gene: TRBJ2-5
d_gene: TRBD2
v_gene: TRBV6-2/TRBV6-3
len: 17